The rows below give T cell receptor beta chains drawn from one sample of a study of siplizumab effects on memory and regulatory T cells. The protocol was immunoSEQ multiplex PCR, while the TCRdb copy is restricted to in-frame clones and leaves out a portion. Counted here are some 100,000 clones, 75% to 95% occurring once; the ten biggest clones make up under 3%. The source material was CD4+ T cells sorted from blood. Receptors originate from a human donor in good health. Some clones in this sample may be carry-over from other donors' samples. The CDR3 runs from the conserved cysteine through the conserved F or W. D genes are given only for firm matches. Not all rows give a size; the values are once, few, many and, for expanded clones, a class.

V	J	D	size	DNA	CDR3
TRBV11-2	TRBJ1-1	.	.	TGTGCCAGCAGCCCTTTGACCCGGTTGGCTTTCTTT	CASSPLTRLAFF
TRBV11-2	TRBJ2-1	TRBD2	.	TGTGCCAGCAGCTTAGTGTACCGGACTAGCGGTAGGGAGCAGTTCTTC	CASSLVYRTSGREQFF
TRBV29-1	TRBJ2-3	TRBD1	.	TGCAGCGTTGTACAGGGGGCGGATACGCAGTATTTT	CSVVQGADTQYF
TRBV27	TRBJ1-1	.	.	TGTGCCAGCAGTTTATCACAGGCGAACACTGAAGCTTTCTTT	CASSLSQANTEAFF
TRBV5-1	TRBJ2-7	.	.	TGCGCCAGCAGCTCCTACAGGGACTACGAGCAGTACTTC	CASSSYRDYEQYF
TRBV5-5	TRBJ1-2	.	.	TGTGCCAGCAGTTCGATGAAGTCAGCGTTAGCTAACTATGGCTACACCTTC	CASSSMKSALANYGYTF
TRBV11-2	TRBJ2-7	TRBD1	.	TGTGCCAGCAGCCCGCGCGACAGGGAAGGCTACGAGCAGTACTTC	CASSPRDREGYEQYF
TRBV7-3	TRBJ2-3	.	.	TGTGCCAGCAGCCCGGGCGTGCACGGTAGCACAGATACGCAGTATTTT	CASSPGVHGSTDTQYF
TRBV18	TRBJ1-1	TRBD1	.	TGTGCCAGCTCACCACCGGACAGGGCGAACACTGAAGCTTTCTTT	CASSPPDRANTEAFF
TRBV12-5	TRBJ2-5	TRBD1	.	TGTGCTAGTGGTTTGGAACAGGGGGACCAAGAGACCCAGTACTTC	CASGLEQGDQETQYF
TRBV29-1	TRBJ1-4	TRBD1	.	TGCAGCGTCACGAGGACAGGGAATGAAAAACTGTTTTTT	CSVTRTGNEKLFF
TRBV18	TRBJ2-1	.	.	TGTGCCAGCTCACCACGGGGGGAGCCCGTAGAATACAATGAGCAGTTCTTC	CASSPRGEPVEYNEQFF
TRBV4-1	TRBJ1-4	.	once	TGCGCCAGCAGCCAAATCCAGGGGCCTAATGAAAAACTGTTTTTT	CASSQIQGPNEKLFF
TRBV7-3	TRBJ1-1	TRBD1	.	TGTGCCAGCAGCCCAGGGACAGGGGTCGGGACTGAAGCTTTCTTT	CASSPGTGVGTEAFF
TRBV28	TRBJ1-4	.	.	TGTGCCAGCAAACCCGGGGGGGTAGGGGAAAAACTGTTTTTT	CASKPGGVGEKLFF
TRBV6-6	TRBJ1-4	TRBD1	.	TGTGCCAGCAGCAACCGGGACAGGGGGCGTGAAAAACTGTTTTTT	CASSNRDRGREKLFF
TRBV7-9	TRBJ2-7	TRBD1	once	TGTGCCAGCAGCTCGGACAGGGACTCCTACGAGCAGTACTTC	CASSSDRDSYEQYF
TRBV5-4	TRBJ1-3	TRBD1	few	TGTGCCAGCAGCTCCCGGACAGGGGCAGGAAACACCATATATTTT	CASSSRTGAGNTIYF
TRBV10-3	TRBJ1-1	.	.	TGTGCCATCAGTGAGTCACTGGACCTGAACACTGAAGCTTTCTTT	CAISESLDLNTEAFF
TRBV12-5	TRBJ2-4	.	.	TGTGCTAGTGGTCTCCGAAACATTCAGTACTTC	CASGLRNIQYF
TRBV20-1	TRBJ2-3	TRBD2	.	TGCAGTGCTAGGCGGGAGAGCACGCAGTATTTT	CSARRESTQYF
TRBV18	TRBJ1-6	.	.	TGTGCCAGCTCACCACTCCTCGGTGACGGAACACATTCACCCCTCCACTTT	CASSPLLGDGTHSPLHF
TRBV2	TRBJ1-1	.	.	TGTGCCAGCGGGTTTGGGGCAAAGAACACTGAAGCTTTCTTT	CASGFGAKNTEAFF
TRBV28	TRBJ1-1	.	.	TGTGCCAGCAGTTTATGCGAGGGGGGGTACTCGAACACTGAAGCTTTCTTT	CASSLCEGGYSNTEAFF